The next 10 T cell receptor beta chains were all read from a single sample in a study of Tregs in tolerant kidney transplant recipients. Libraries were prepared by immunoSEQ multiplex PCR; TCRdb keeps only in-frame clonotypes and omits some of them. The data contain around 43,000 clones, 91% of them singletons. Material for sequencing was Tregs from blood. The source is a human donor in good health.

The chain has TRBV18 and TRBJ1-3, with no clear D. Per germline, CDR1 KGHSH and CDR2 LQKENI. This CDR3 has 15 amino acids. Trimming took 1 base from V and 0 from J, leaving 7 bases between them. This CDR3 reads CASSPQGLSGNTIYF. The DNA for the CDR3 is TGTGCCAGCTCACCACAGGGCCTCTCTGGAAACACCATATATTTT.

The rearrangement joins TRBV21-1 to TRBJ2-5; the table's D gene call, TRBD1, was not cross checked with the DNA. TRBV21-1 corresponds to a pseudogene. The CDR3 covers 16 residues. CDR3 coding DNA: TGTGCCAGCAGCAAAGGTGGGGTGGGGGCCCAAGAGACCCAGTACTTC. It specifies CASSKGGVGAQETQYF.

The J gene is TRBJ1-4, the V gene TRBV5-1; 9 bases match TRBD1. J lost 3 bases, V lost 3 bases, and 6 bases had no gene match. Germline V gives CDR1 SGHRS, CDR2 YFSETQ. The CDR3 extends over 16 amino acids. In nucleotides, the CDR3 is TGCGCCAGCAGCTCCGGACAGGGGTTCCCTAATGAAAAACTGTTTTTT. It specifies CASSSGQGFPNEKLFF.

This sequence joins TRBV9 and TRBJ1-5; TRBD1 agrees at 8 bases. Germline trimming cut 4 bases from V and 2 bases from J; bases unmatched to any gene: 5. Germline-derived CDR1 and CDR2 are SGDLS and YYNGEE. The CDR3 length is 15 residues. The CDR3 region has the DNA TGTGCCAGCAGCAGGACAGGGACGGGCAATCAGCCCCAGCATTTT. It encodes CASSRTGTGNQPQHF.

The J gene is TRBJ1-4, the V gene TRBV5-1; D is perhaps TRBD1 (5 bases). The CDR3 extends over 15 amino acids. Germline CDR1 SGHRS, CDR2 YFSETQ. Trimming removed 7 bases from V and 4 bases from J, with 17 bases in between. The DNA of the CDR3 is TGCGCCAGCGGCTCCAAACAGGCGTTTAATGAAAAACTGTTTTTT. It yields the protein CASGSKQAFNEKLFF.

J is TRBJ2-2 and V is TRBV5-1, with TRBD2 as a possible D gene (5 bases). The CDR3 extends over 14 amino acids. Germline assignment: CDR1 SGHRS and CDR2 YFSETQ. Trimming cost V 3 bases and J 6 bases, with 12 bases left between them. The CDR3 region has the DNA TGCGCCAGCAGCTACGGGGTTCGAGCCGGGGAGCTGTTTTTT. It specifies CASSYGVRAGELFF.

The CDR3 DNA reads TGTGCCAGCAGCGTCCAGGGAGCTAACTATGGCTACACCTTC. This sequence encodes CASSVQGANYGYTF. The V gene is TRBV9, the J gene TRBJ1-2, with D possibly TRBD1 on 5 matching bases. V was pared by 2 bases and J by 0 bases, with 8 bases between. Germline CDR1 and CDR2: SGDLS and YYNGEE. This CDR3 has 14 residues.

This sequence joins TRBV18 and TRBJ1-1; D not certain. CDR1 and CDR2 (germline): KGHSH, LQKENI. This CDR3 contains 15 residues. The V end lost 1 base, the J end lost 4 bases, and 13 bases lay between the germline ends. CDR3 sequence reads: CASSPRPEFGTEAFF. In nucleotides, the CDR3 is TGTGCCAGCTCACCACGCCCGGAATTTGGCACTGAAGCTTTCTTT. Looking up the rest from reference TRBV18 and TRBJ1-1 gives the full variable domain: NAGVMQNPRHLVRRRGQEARLRCSPMKGHSHVYWYRQLPEEGLKFMVYLQKENIIDESGMPKERFSAEFPKEGPSILRIQQVVRGDSAAYFCASSPRPEFGTEAFFGQGTRLTVV.

The V and J genes are TRBV19 and TRBJ2-4; 10 positions match TRBD1. This CDR3 has 16 residues. The V segment lost 4 bases and the J segment 0 bases; nucleotides outside the gene matches: 3. Looked up from germline, CDR1 is LNHDA and CDR2 is SQIVND (reference sequence). CDR3 residues: CASSSGTGVAKNIQYF. In DNA form, the CDR3 reads TGTGCCAGTAGTAGCGGGACAGGGGTAGCCAAAAACATTCAGTACTTC. Supplemented by reference TRBV19 and TRBJ2-4, the full variable domain reads DGGITQSPKYLFRKEGQNVTLSCEQNLNHDAMYWYRQDPGQGLRLIYYSQIVNDFQKGDIAEGYSVSREKKESFPLTVTSAQKNPTAFYLCASSSGTGVAKNIQYFGAGTRLSVL.

The rearrangement links TRBV27 to TRBJ2-7; D is undetermined. Germline V gene lookup returns CDR1 MNHEY and CDR2 SMNVEV (reference sequence). The V end lost 3 bases, the J end lost 6 bases, and 15 bases lay between the germline ends. The CDR3 loop spans 14 amino acids. This CDR3 reads CASSFLTYPLEQYF. DNA for the CDR3: TGTGCCAGCAGTTTCCTGACTTATCCCCTCGAGCAGTACTTC.